These T cell receptor beta chains were read from a single sample in a study of molecular identifiers for immune sequencing clone quantification. TCRdb recomputed calls from the PCR reads with MiXCR, one row per CDR3 protein. The sample consists of about half a million distinct CDR3 sequences, about a fifth of them appearing once. Sequencing was performed on naive CD8+ T cells from blood, with Jurkat cell RNA spiked in. The receptors here all came from a human donor in good health. Some libraries in this study had Jurkat cell RNA spiked in. Each CDR3 is given with its conserved first and last residue. Fields, in order: D gene, V gene, J gene, clone size, CDR3 DNA, CDR3 protein. The D gene is left open where the match is weak. Some rows mark clone size as missing; the rest say once, few, many or name a class of expanded clone.

>.|TRBV11-2|TRBJ1-2|once
TGTGCCAGCAGGGGGGGGTTCACACCCTTTGGCTACACCTTC
CASRGGFTPFGYTF
>.|TRBV25-1|TRBJ1-6|many
TGTGCCAGCAGTGAGGGAGATTCACCCCTCCACTTT
CASSEGDSPLHF
>.|TRBV13|TRBJ1-1|.
TGTGCCAGCAGCTTAGGAGGGCCGGGTGAAGCTTTCTTT
CASSLGGPGEAFF
>TRBD1|TRBV4-1|TRBJ1-1|many
TGCGCCAGCAGCCAAGCCTTCGGACAGGTAAACACTGAAGCTTTCTTT
CASSQAFGQVNTEAFF
>.|TRBV11-1|TRBJ2-3|few
TGTGCCAGCAGCTTAGCGGATTCGGGCTCAGATACGCAGTATTTT
CASSLADSGSDTQYF
>.|TRBV7-9|TRBJ2-1|.
TGTGCCAGCAGCTTTTCGAACGGCGGTTACGAATACAATGAGCAGTTCTTC
CASSFSNGGYEYNEQFF
>.|TRBV28|TRBJ2-3|.
TGTGCCAGCAGCTATAGCGGTTCCGCAGATACGCAGTATTTT
CASSYSGSADTQYF
>TRBD1|TRBV29-1|TRBJ2-3|many
TGCAGCGTTGTACCCACGGGACAGATCTTAACGGATACGCAGTATTTT
CSVVPTGQILTDTQYF
>TRBD1|TRBV7-2|TRBJ1-2|.
TGTGCCAGCAGCTTAGAGGGACAGGGCCGGAACTATGGCTACACCTTC
CASSLEGQGRNYGYTF
>TRBD2|TRBV19|TRBJ2-1|.
TGTGCCAGTCGCCTAGCGGGGATCTTCTACAATGAGCAGCTCTTC
CASRLAGIFYNEQLF
>.|TRBV6-2/TRBV6-3|TRBJ2-7|.
TGTGCCATTTCGCCGGGGATCGAGCAGTACTTC
CAISPGIEQYF
>TRBD2|TRBV6-6|TRBJ2-7|many
TGTGCCAGCAGTATTAGGACTAGCTCCTACGAGCAGTACTTC
CASSIRTSSYEQYF
>.|TRBV9|TRBJ2-1|.
TGTGCCAGCAGCGTCGGGGGGCTCTCCTACAATGAGCAGTTCTTC
CASSVGGLSYNEQFF
>TRBD2|TRBV11-2|TRBJ2-1|many
TGTGCCAGCAGCTCTGCTATAGCGGGGGGGCGCAATGAGCAGTTCTTC
CASSSAIAGGRNEQFF
>TRBD1|TRBV27|TRBJ2-7|many
TGTGCCAGCAGCCCAGGGACAGCCTCCTACGAGCAGTACTTC
CASSPGTASYEQYF
>.|TRBV20-1|TRBJ2-7|.
TGCAGTGCTAGAGGGCTGGATCGGGGCTCCTACGAGCAGTACTTC
CSARGLDRGSYEQYF
>.|TRBV27|TRBJ1-5|few
TGTGCCAGCAGCCAGATGGGGGTCGGGGGCAATCAGCCCCAGCATTTT
CASSQMGVGGNQPQHF
>TRBD1|TRBV30|TRBJ1-5|few
TGTGCCTGGAGTGTGGGACAGGGCAGGGACCAGCCCCAGCATTTT
CAWSVGQGRDQPQHF
>.|TRBV21-1|TRBJ2-7|.
TGTGCCAGCAGCCCTAAAGTGGCGGGGGTCTACGAGCAGTACTTC
CASSPKVAGVYEQYF
>TRBD2|TRBV9|TRBJ2-3|few
TGTGCCAGCAGCCCAGGGCGGAGCGGGAACACAGATACGCAGTATTTT
CASSPGRSGNTDTQYF
>.|TRBV9|TRBJ1-1|few
TGTGCCAGCAGCTCACCAGGCGTTACAACTGAAGCTTTCTTT
CASSSPGVTTEAFF
>TRBD1|TRBV4-1|TRBJ2-1|many
TGCGCCAGCAGCCAAACAGGGGACAATGAGCAGTTCTTC
CASSQTGDNEQFF
>TRBD1|TRBV12-3/TRBV12-4|TRBJ2-3|.
TGTGCCAGCAGTCACTGGACAGGGACTAGCACAGATACGCAGTATTTT
CASSHWTGTSTDTQYF
>.|TRBV3-1|TRBJ2-7|few
TGTGCCAGCAGCCAAGATCTTCCCCACTACGAGCAGTACTTC
CASSQDLPHYEQYF
>.|TRBV2|TRBJ1-2|many
TGTGCCAGCAGTGGTGGGTCTGGGGCCTATGGCTACACCTTC
CASSGGSGAYGYTF
>.|TRBV7-9|TRBJ2-1|.
TGTGCCAGCAACTTTACGGGAGCCTACAATGAGCAGTTCTTC
CASNFTGAYNEQFF
>TRBD1|TRBV7-9|TRBJ2-7|few
TGTGCCAGCAGCCGCGCGATGATGGACAGGGGGGGCCACGAGCAGTACTTC
CASSRAMMDRGGHEQYF
>.|TRBV12-5|TRBJ2-2|few
TGTGCTAGTGGCCAGACAAATACTAGCCCCGGGGAGCTGTTTTTT
CASGQTNTSPGELFF
>TRBD1|TRBV14|TRBJ2-3|many
TGTGCCAGCAGCCAAGACCGGGACAGCGTTTGGGGCACAGATACGCAGTATTTT
CASSQDRDSVWGTDTQYF
>.|TRBV21-1|TRBJ2-1|many
TGTGCCAGCAGCATAGGGTTCTTC
CASSIGFF
>TRBD1|TRBV19|TRBJ2-1|.
TGTGCCAGTAGTACAGGGGGTAGGTCCTACAATGAGCAGTTCTTC
CASSTGGRSYNEQFF
>.|TRBV14|TRBJ1-1|many
TGTGCCAGCAGCCCGACCCTACTGGGGACTGAAGCTTTCTTT
CASSPTLLGTEAFF
>.|TRBV27|TRBJ2-7|few
TGTGCCAGCAGGGGACTCGAGAGCTCCTACGAGCAGTACTTC
CASRGLESSYEQYF
>.|TRBV5-5|TRBJ2-6|.
TGTGCCAGCAGCGGCACCGGGACATCAGCTGGGGCCAACGTCCTGACTTTC
CASSGTGTSAGANVLTF
>TRBD1|TRBV12-3/TRBV12-4|TRBJ1-1|few
TGTGCCAGCAGTTCCGGGGGACAGGGGCGGACGATTACTGAAGCTTTCTTT
CASSSGGQGRTITEAFF
>.|TRBV18|TRBJ1-1|many
TGTGCCAGCTCACCACAGGGGGAGGCTGAAGCTTTCTTT
CASSPQGEAEAFF
>.|TRBV6-6|TRBJ2-5|.
TGTGCCAGCAGTTACTCCGGTCTAGAAGAGACCCAGTACTTC
CASSYSGLEETQYF
>.|TRBV6-2/TRBV6-3|TRBJ1-5|.
TGTGCCAGCAGTTGCGGGCAGGGCGGGCCCCAGCATTTT
CASSCGQGGPQHF
>.|TRBV7-9|TRBJ2-5|many
TGTGCCAGCAGCCTAGACGTACGGAAAGAGACCCAGTACTTC
CASSLDVRKETQYF
>.|TRBV7-9|TRBJ1-1|many
TGTGCCAGCAGCTCCGCAATGAACACTGAAGCTTTCTTT
CASSSAMNTEAFF
>.|TRBV10-1|TRBJ2-7|.
TGCGCCAGCAGTGAGTCCGCGTTGGCCCCCGGGTGCGAGCAGTACTTC
CASSESALAPGCEQYF
>TRBD1|TRBV10-2|TRBJ2-5|many
TGCGCCACCACAGTCCGGGACAGTGGCCAAGAGACCCAGTACTTC
CATTVRDSGQETQYF
>TRBD2|TRBV20-1|TRBJ2-7|many
TGCAGTGCTAGGGGCCTAGCGGAGAACGAGCAGTACTTC
CSARGLAENEQYF
>TRBD1|TRBV7-9|TRBJ1-1|few
TGTGCCAGCAGCCCCCTCGCCACAGGGGGCCCCCTGGGAACTGAAGCTTTCTTT
CASSPLATGGPLGTEAFF
>.|TRBV6-2/TRBV6-3|TRBJ2-7|.
TGTGCCAGCAGTTGGTCCCTCAGCACTGGGACATACGAGCAGTACTTC
CASSWSLSTGTYEQYF
>.|TRBV9|TRBJ2-7|few
TGTGCCAGCAGCGTAGCGTCGGGGCGCGAGCAGTACTTC
CASSVASGREQYF
>.|TRBV19|TRBJ2-2|.
TGTGCCAGTATTAGTCCAAACACCGGGGAGCTGCTTTTT
CASISPNTGELLF
>.|TRBV5-8|TRBJ2-2|.
TGTGCCAGCAGCTTGTGGGGGGCCAATTCCGGGGAGCTGTTTTTT
CASSLWGANSGELFF
>TRBD2|TRBV20-1|TRBJ2-1|.
TGCAGTGCTAGAGGATTAGGGACTAGCGGGACCAATGAGCAGTTCTTC
CSARGLGTSGTNEQFF
>.|TRBV20-1|TRBJ2-1|few
TGCAGTGCTAGAAGTTCAAGCATGGGGAATGAGCAGTTCTTC
CSARSSSMGNEQFF
>TRBD2|TRBV5-1|TRBJ2-7|few
TGCGCCAGCAGCTTAAGTCGTCTAGCGGGAGCCGTGCAGTACTTC
CASSLSRLAGAVQYF
>.|TRBV28|TRBJ1-1|many
TGTGCCAGCAGCCCTCCCCGTGAGGCAGTGAACACTGAAGCTTTCTTT
CASSPPREAVNTEAFF
>.|TRBV9|TRBJ1-1|.
TGTGCCAGCAGCTCTATGGACAGCCTGGCCACTGAAGCTTTCTTT
CASSSMDSLATEAFF
>.|TRBV7-9|TRBJ2-7|many
TGTGCCAGCAGCCCGCCGCGGTTGTGGGATTACGAGCAGTACTTC
CASSPPRLWDYEQYF
>.|TRBV30|TRBJ2-7|few
TGTGCCTGGAGTGTACTTGGCGGGCCCTACGAGCAGTACTTC
CAWSVLGGPYEQYF
>TRBD1|TRBV15|TRBJ2-1|.
TGTGCCACCAGCAGCCCCGGGACAGGGCACAATGAGCAGTTCTTC
CATSSPGTGHNEQFF
>.|TRBV6-2/TRBV6-3|TRBJ1-1|many
TGTGCCAGCAGTTACGGTAAGGGAACTGAAGCTTTCTTT
CASSYGKGTEAFF
>TRBD2|TRBV7-9|TRBJ2-2|.
TGTGCCAGCAGGGCTGGACTAGATTGGGCCGGGGAGCTGTTTTTT
CASRAGLDWAGELFF